The 28 T cell receptor beta chains below come from one sample, sequenced in a study of beta chain features in type 1 diabetes. Study conclusions and caveats: In every one of the four CD4+ subsets, TCRB CDR3s were moderately but significantly shorter in Type 1 diabetes patients.

The entirety of the isolated RNA underwent reverse transcription, so expressed TCRB transcripts were sequenced. TCRdb keeps only in-frame clones here, not all; method: immunoSEQ multiplex PCR. The sample records roughly 100,000 clones, 25% to 35% being singletons. Which antigens these TCRs recognize remains unknown. Sequencing input: central memory CD4+ T cells from blood. The source is a woman aged 18-29 years with type 1 diabetes.

The J gene is TRBJ2-7, the V gene TRBV7-2; the match to TRBD1 covers 7 bases. Germline trimming cut 7 bases from V and 4 bases from J; bases unmatched to any gene: 10. This CDR3 region has 14 residues. Germline CDR1 reads SGHTA; CDR2 reads FQGNSA. As DNA, the CDR3 is TGTGCCAGCACCCTGCCCAACAGGGGTTACGAGCAGTACTTC. It yields the protein CASTLPNRGYEQYF.

The rearrangement uses TRBV7-9 and TRBJ2-1; TRBD2 matches 11 bases. CDR3 length: 14 residues. The V gene end was trimmed by 7 bases and the J gene end by 7 bases; junction bases not matched to a gene: 6. Germline values: CDR1 SEHNR, CDR2 FQNEAQ (reference sequence). The CDR3 nucleotides read TGTGCCAGCACTACCGGGACTAGCGGAAATGAGCAGTTCTTC. Encoded protein: CASTTGTSGNEQFF.

CDR3 in amino acids: CASSSPAGGRGDTQYF. The CDR3 DNA reads as TGTGCCAGCAGCTCCCCAGCGGGAGGGAGGGGAGATACGCAGTATTTT. The genes are TRBV5-4 and TRBJ2-3; 10 nucleotides line up with TRBD2. Germline loops: CDR1 SGHNT, CDR2 YYREEE (reference sequence). J lost 5 bases, V lost 3 bases, and 9 bases had no gene match. This CDR3 contains 16 residues.

The chain employs TRBV6-6 and TRBJ1-1; tentative D call: TRBD1 (6 bases). The CDR3 has 13 amino acids. The V gene's germline CDR1 is MNHNY and CDR2 SVGAGI (reference sequence). V lost 7 bases to trimming and J lost 1 base, with 10 bases between them. The CDR3 DNA is TGTGCCAGCACCGAACAGGGGAACACTGAAGCTTTCTTT. Translated, it gives CASTEQGNTEAFF.

V usage is TRBV18 and J usage is TRBJ2-3; D is perhaps TRBD2 (5 bases). CDR1 is KGHSH, CDR2 LQKENI, per germline. CDR3 length: 13 amino acids. Trimming pared 11 bases from V and 2 bases from J, leaving 14 bases between. The CDR3 is CASGGLHTDTQYF. CDR3 nucleotide sequence: TGTGCCTCCGGAGGACTCCACACAGATACGCAGTATTTT.

The chain recombines TRBV7-3 with TRBJ2-3, with no clear D. CDR1 SGHTA and CDR2 FQGTGA come from the germline V gene. The CDR3 length is 14 residues. V dropped 4 bases and J dropped 2 bases, with 10 bases sitting between them. The chain's CDR3 is CASSSMPDTDTQYF. In nucleotides, the CDR3 is TGTGCCAGCAGCTCCATGCCAGACACAGATACGCAGTATTTT. The full variable domain, completed using reference TRBV7-3 and TRBJ2-3, is GAGVSQTPSNKVTEKGKYVELRCDPISGHTALYWYRQSLGQGPEFLIYFQGTGAADDSGLPNDRFFAVRPEGSVSTLKIQRTERGDSAVYLCASSSMPDTDTQYFGPGTRLTVL.

Only a few counts were recorded for this clone. The V call is TRBV5-1, the J call TRBJ1-1, with 7 bases identical to TRBD1. With V trimmed by 2 bases and J by 8 bases, 3 bases remained unmatched. The CDR3 extends over 12 amino acids. Germline V CDR1 and CDR2: SGHRS, YFSETQ. CDR3: CASSLTTGEAFF. Written as DNA, the CDR3 is TGCGCCAGCAGCTTAACGACAGGGGAAGCTTTCTTT.

This clone was observed a few times. The genes are TRBV9 and TRBJ2-3; possible D gene TRBD2, 5 bases. The V and J ends lost 0 bases and 4 bases respectively, with 12 bases between them. The CDR3 runs to 15 residues. CDR1 SGDLS and CDR2 YYNGEE come from the germline V gene. This chain's CDR3 is CASSVGLQLSDTQYF. The DNA for the CDR3 is TGTGCCAGCAGCGTAGGACTACAACTCTCAGATACGCAGTATTTT.

The sample holds a few counts of this clone. The V and J genes are TRBV5-4 and TRBJ1-1, with 8 bases fitting TRBD1. CDR1 and CDR2 (germline): SGHNT, YYREEE (reference sequence). The V gene end was trimmed by 4 bases and the J gene end by 11 bases; junction bases not matched to a gene: 13. The CDR3 spans 14 residues. CDR3 coding DNA: TGTGCCAGCAGCCGGACAGGGCTTGGGGATGGGGCTTTCTTT. Protein sequence: CASSRTGLGDGAFF.

The CDR3 region is CAWGTGGYGYTF. The CDR3 region has the DNA TGTGCCTGGGGGACAGGAGGTTATGGCTACACCTTC. This chain uses TRBV30 with TRBJ1-2, with 8 bases fitting TRBD1. The germline V gene encodes CDR1 GTSNPN and CDR2 SVGIG (reference sequence). There are 12 residues in the CDR3. Losses at the gene ends were 5 bases for V and 5 bases for J; bases not matched to a gene: 4.

The chain uses TRBV25-1 and TRBJ2-3; 8 nucleotides align to TRBD2. The germline V gene has CDR1 MGHDK and CDR2 SYGVNS. With V trimmed by 6 bases and J by 3 bases, 11 bases remained unmatched. This CDR3 comprises 16 residues. The CDR3 nucleotides read TGTGCCAGCAGCCCTCGGGGGGGCGCTAGGACAGATACGCAGTATTTT. Protein product: CASSPRGGARTDTQYF.

This clone was detected a few times. This sequence joins TRBV29-1 and TRBJ2-7; 10 bases match TRBD2. The CDR3 is 16 amino acids. Germline V gene data show CDR1 as SQVTM and CDR2 as ANQGSEA. V was pared by 4 bases and J by 0 bases, with 9 bases of the junction left unmatched. CDR3 region: CSVVGNSGRSSYEQYF. The CDR3, as DNA: TGCAGCGTTGTCGGAAATAGCGGGAGGAGCTCCTACGAGCAGTACTTC.

V gene TRBV7-2 combines with J gene TRBJ1-1; 9 bases are a match to TRBD1. Trimming at V came to 0 bases and at J to 4 bases, leaving 0 bases not matched to a gene. In germline, CDR1 is SGHTA, CDR2 FQGNSA. The CDR3 is 14 amino acids. The CDR3 sequence is CASSLATGGTEAFF. The CDR3 DNA sequence: TGTGCCAGCAGCTTAGCGACAGGGGGCACTGAAGCTTTCTTT.

This chain joins TRBV30 and TRBJ1-6; D gene ambiguous. The length of the CDR3 is 14 residues. CDR1 is GTSNPN and CDR2 is SVGIG in the germline V gene (reference sequence). Deletions cut 4 bases from V and 1 base from J, with 8 bases between. The CDR3 nucleotides are TGTGCCTGGACGCGGGTGTCCTATAATTCACCCCTCCACTTT. Translated: CAWTRVSYNSPLHF.

The rearrangement uses TRBV18 and TRBJ1-1; a weak D match, TRBD1 (6 bases). Trimming left V 4 bases short and J 10 bases short, with 10 bases between. Germline V gives CDR1 KGHSH, CDR2 LQKENI. The CDR3 is made up of 11 amino acids. The CDR3 sequence: CASSLQGPAFF. The CDR3 DNA reads TGTGCCAGCTCACTACAGGGCCCAGCTTTCTTT.

There are a few counts of this clone. This chain links TRBV29-1 with TRBJ1-2; TRBD1 agrees at 9 bases. Looked up from germline, CDR1 is SQVTM and CDR2 is ANQGSEA. J was trimmed by 2 bases and V by 6 bases; bases with no gene match: 7. This CDR3 has 14 amino acids. In DNA form, the CDR3 reads TGCAGCGTGATACAGGGGGCGGGGAACTATGGCTACACCTTC. Its protein product is CSVIQGAGNYGYTF.

Comment on this clone: An end of the junction does not agree with germline; a read error may underlie this. V and J are TRBV5-1 and TRBJ2-1; 13 nucleotides align to TRBD2. The CDR3 is 14 residues long. In germline, CDR1 is SGHRS, CDR2 YFSETQ. The CDR3 region is CASSLGLAGQEQFF. In nucleotides, the CDR3 is TGCGCCAGCAGTTTGGGACTAGCGGGACAAGAGCAGTTCTTC.

This clone occurred a few times. V and J are TRBV25-1 and TRBJ2-1; D gene ambiguous. The CDR3 contains 17 residues. In germline, CDR1 is MGHDK, CDR2 SYGVNS. V was pared by 3 bases and J by 0 bases, with 15 bases between. The DNA for the CDR3 is TGTGCCAGCAGTGATTTTGCGAATGACTTCTCCTACAATGAGCAGTTCTTC. Its protein is CASSDFANDFSYNEQFF. Looking up the rest from reference TRBV25-1 and TRBJ2-1 gives the full variable domain: EADIYQTPRYLVIGTGKKITLECSQTMGHDKMYWYQQDPGMELHLIHYSYGVNSTEKGDLSSESTVSRIRTEHFPLTLESARPSHTSQYLCASSDFANDFSYNEQFFGPGTRLTVL.

This clone was observed a handful of times. The chain links TRBV9 to TRBJ2-6, with no clear D. Trimming cost V 5 bases and J 0 bases, with 6 bases left between them. CDR1 SGDLS and CDR2 YYNGEE come from the germline V gene. The CDR3 has 14 amino acids. The DNA of the CDR3 is TGTGCCAGCAGTGGAGACTCTGGGGCCAACGTCCTGACTTTC. Protein sequence: CASSGDSGANVLTF.

This clone has only a few counts. This chain joins TRBV11-2 and TRBJ2-3; D is uncertain. The germline V gene encodes CDR1 SGHAT and CDR2 FQNNGV. CDR3 length: 15 amino acids. Trimming removed 0 bases at V and 7 bases at J, with 14 bases between. CDR3 sequence: CASSLEDWRWYTQYF. In DNA, the CDR3 is TGTGCCAGCAGCTTAGAAGACTGGCGTTGGTATACGCAGTATTTT. The full variable domain, its missing parts supplied by reference TRBV11-2 and TRBJ2-3, is EAGVAQSPRYKIIEKRQSVAFWCNPISGHATLYWYQQILGQGPKLLIQFQNNGVVDDSQLPKDRFSAERLKGVDSTLKIQPAKLEDSAVYLCASSLEDWRWYTQYFGPGTRLTVL.

This clone came up a few times. The chain joins TRBV7-2 to TRBJ2-3, with a weak D call TRBD1 (5 bases). This CDR3 is 16 amino acids long. V was shortened by 1 base and J by 0 bases, with 11 bases between the two germline ends. Looked up from germline, CDR1 is SGHTA and CDR2 is FQGNSA. CDR3 nucleotides: TGTGCCAGCAGCTTAGGCCCAGGGTCTAGCACAGATACGCAGTATTTT. This sequence encodes CASSLGPGSSTDTQYF.

This chain connects TRBV25-1 to TRBJ2-4; weak D call: TRBD2 (6 bases). Per the germline V gene, CDR1 is MGHDK and CDR2 is SYGVNS. This CDR3 spans 17 amino acids. V lost 1 base, J lost 5 bases, and 18 bases lay in between. The CDR3: CASSESGSGRRENIQYF. The CDR3 DNA is TGTGCCAGCAGTGAATCGGGAAGCGGTAGGAGGGAAAACATTCAGTACTTC.

This clone was observed a few times. CDR3 region: CASSPGTSSGNEQFF. CDR3 nucleotide sequence: TGTGCCAGCAGTCCCGGGACTAGCAGCGGCAATGAGCAGTTCTTC. The chain joins TRBV2 to TRBJ2-1, with 9 positions matching TRBD2. V trimming: 5 bases; J trimming: 6 bases; junction bases outside the gene matches: 8. CDR3 length: 15 amino acids. Germline CDR1 SNHLY, CDR2 FYNNEI.

This clone has only a few counts. The CDR3 DNA sequence: TGTGCCTGGAGTGTTTTCGGCAATCAGCCCCAGCATTTT. Translation: CAWSVFGNQPQHF. This chain uses TRBV30 with TRBJ1-5; D remains ambiguous. V lost 0 bases and J lost 2, with 5 bases in between. CDR1 GTSNPN and CDR2 SVGIG come from the germline V gene (reference sequence). This CDR3 is 13 amino acids long. Full variable domain (missing parts from reference TRBV30 and TRBJ1-5): SQTIHQWPATLVQPVGSPLSLECTVEGTSNPNLYWYRQAAGRGLQLLFYSVGIGQISSEVPQNLSASRPQDRQFILSSKKLLLSDSGFYLCAWSVFGNQPQHFGDGTRLSIL.

The chain recombines TRBV29-1 with TRBJ1-2, with TRBD1 identical over 7 bases. Germline V CDR1 and CDR2: SQVTM, ANQGSEA. V shed 0 bases, J shed 4 bases, and the junction held 8 bases outside the gene matches. CDR3 size: 15 residues. This chain's CDR3 is CSVEDTRGRTYGYTF. CDR3 nucleotides: TGCAGCGTTGAAGATACAAGGGGGCGGACCTATGGCTACACCTTC.

The genes are TRBV5-5 and TRBJ2-3; TRBD2 matches at 7 bases. Germline lookup yields CDR1 SGHKS and CDR2 YYEKEE (reference sequence). The V segment lost 0 bases and the J segment 6 bases; nucleotides outside the gene matches: 4. CDR3 length: 14 residues. The CDR3 reads CASSLDRGGDTQYF. CDR3 DNA sequence: TGTGCCAGCAGCTTGGATAGGGGAGGGGATACGCAGTATTTT.

This chain joins TRBV15 and TRBJ2-1; D may be TRBD2 (5 bases). The CDR3 totals 13 residues. Germline values: CDR1 LNHNV, CDR2 YYDKDF (reference sequence). The ends were cut back, 1 base at V and 8 bases at J, with 9 bases in the middle. CDR3: CATSRGSRDEQFF. The DNA for the CDR3 is TGTGCCACCAGCAGAGGGTCGAGGGATGAGCAGTTCTTC.

V and J are TRBV18 and TRBJ1-2; unclear D gene. Trimming cost V 8 bases and J 7 bases, with 23 bases left between them. The V gene's germline CDR1 is KGHSH and CDR2 LQKENI. The CDR3 runs 15 residues. CDR3 coding DNA: TGTGCCAGCCTACCGGTGGCGGGGAATGCTCGTGGCTACACCTTC. It yields the protein CASLPVAGNARGYTF.